What follows describes a single T cell receptor (beta chain). Per the study methods: Estimation of nucleated cell counts was performed using reference gene primer amplification. Data came from immunoSEQ multiplex PCR; TCRdb stores just in-frame clones and leaves some out. The V and J calls and the clone size are those of that table, but D and trimming were determined from the DNA. This sample carries approximately 300,000 clones, around 89% of them seen once, and the ten largest clones take about 3.9%. The data derive from a study of blood T cell repertoires in COVID-19. For the study at large: COVID-19 samples, acute and convalescent, were from the United States, Italy and Spain. Nucleic acid was either cDNA or gDNA, and it came from T cells, B-cell-depleted T cells, or PBMCs.

From germline, CDR1 is LNHNV and CDR2 YYDKDF (reference sequence). Trimming took off 1 base at V and 2 bases at J, with 11 bases between the two ends. The CDR3 covers 15 residues. What was sequenced was peripheral blood. The source of this sequence is a woman aged 45-59 years with active or convalescent COVID-19. The chain joins TRBV15 to TRBJ2-5; a possible D gene is TRBD1 (5 bases). Written as DNA, the CDR3 is TGTGCCACCAGCAGAGTCAGGGCCGGGCAAGAGACCCAGTACTTC. Its translation: CATSRVRAGQETQYF.